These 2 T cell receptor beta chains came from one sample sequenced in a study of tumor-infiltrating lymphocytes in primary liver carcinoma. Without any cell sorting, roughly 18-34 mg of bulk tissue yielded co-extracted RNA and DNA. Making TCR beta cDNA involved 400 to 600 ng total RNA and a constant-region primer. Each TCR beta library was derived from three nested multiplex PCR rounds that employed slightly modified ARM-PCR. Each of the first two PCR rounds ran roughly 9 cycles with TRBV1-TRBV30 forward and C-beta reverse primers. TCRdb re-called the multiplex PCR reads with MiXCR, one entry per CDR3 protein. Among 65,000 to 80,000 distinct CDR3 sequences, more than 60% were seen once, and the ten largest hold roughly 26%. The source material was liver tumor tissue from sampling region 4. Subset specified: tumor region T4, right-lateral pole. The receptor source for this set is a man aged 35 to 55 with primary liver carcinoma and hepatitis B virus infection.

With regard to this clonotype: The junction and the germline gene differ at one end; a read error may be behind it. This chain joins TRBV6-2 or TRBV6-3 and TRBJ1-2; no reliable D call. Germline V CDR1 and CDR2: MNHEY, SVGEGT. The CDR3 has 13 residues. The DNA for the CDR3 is TGTGCCAGCAGTTACTCTGTACGGGAAGGCTGCACCTTC. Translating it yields CASSYSVREGCTF.

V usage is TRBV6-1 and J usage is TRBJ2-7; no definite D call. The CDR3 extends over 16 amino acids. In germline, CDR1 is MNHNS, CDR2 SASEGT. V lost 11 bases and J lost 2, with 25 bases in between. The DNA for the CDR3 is TGTGCCTGTAGTGAAGCAGGCCAGGATCTCCCCTACGAGCAGTACTTC. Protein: CACSEAGQDLPYEQYF.